The present TCR beta chain was sequenced within a study of T cell responses to AZD1222 COVID-19 vaccine. Study-level results: None of the repertoires were sampled until the peak T cell response had passed.

This clone was recorded only once. Its specificity is not known. Trimming pared 4 bases from V and 2 bases from J, leaving 11 bases between. CDR1 and CDR2 (germline): KGHDR, SFDVKD. The CDR3 sequence is 15 residues long. Produced via immunoSEQ multiplex PCR; TCRdb's table is partial and in-frame only. Among under 130,000 clones listed, 91% were seen once. The receptor's source is an adult in good health. The input for sequencing was peripheral blood, taken on day 0 of AZD1222 vaccination. V usage is TRBV24-1 and J usage is TRBJ1-5; D possibly corresponds to TRBD1 (6 bases). The CDR3 nucleotides read TGTGCCACCAGTGACTCCAGGACAGGCAATCAGCCCCAGCATTTT. Translation gives CATSDSRTGNQPQHF.